This TCR beta chain stems from a study of cytotoxic CD8 clonotypes in ibrutinib-treated CLL. Here immunoSEQ multiplex PCR was the method, and the copy in TCRdb shows in-frame clones only, minus some. Of fewer than 55,000 clones in the sample, 57% are singletons; the top ten hold around 30%. From germline, CDR1 is SGHDN and CDR2 FVKESK. Trimming left V 3 bases short and J 2 bases short, with 7 bases between. The CDR3 sequence is 13 residues long. This specimen was PBMCs, taken after 24 months of ibrutinib treatment. The receptor comes from a human donor with chronic lymphocytic leukemia. The chain joins TRBV14 to TRBJ2-5; a possible D gene is TRBD2 (6 bases). CDR3 in amino acids: CASSHAGQETQYF. The CDR3 bases are TGTGCCAGCAGCCATGCGGGGCAAGAGACCCAGTACTTC.